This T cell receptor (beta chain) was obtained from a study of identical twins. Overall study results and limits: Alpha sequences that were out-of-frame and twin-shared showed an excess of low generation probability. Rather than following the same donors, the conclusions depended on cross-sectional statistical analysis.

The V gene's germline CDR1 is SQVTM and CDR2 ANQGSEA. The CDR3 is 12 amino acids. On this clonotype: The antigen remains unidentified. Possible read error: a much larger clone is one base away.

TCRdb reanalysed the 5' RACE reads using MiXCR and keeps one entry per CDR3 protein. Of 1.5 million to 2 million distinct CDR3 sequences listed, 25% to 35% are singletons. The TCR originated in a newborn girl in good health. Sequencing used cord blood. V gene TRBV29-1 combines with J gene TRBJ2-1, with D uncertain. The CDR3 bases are TGCAGCGTTTTGGGATCCTACAATGAGCGGTTCTTC. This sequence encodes CSVLGSYNERFF.